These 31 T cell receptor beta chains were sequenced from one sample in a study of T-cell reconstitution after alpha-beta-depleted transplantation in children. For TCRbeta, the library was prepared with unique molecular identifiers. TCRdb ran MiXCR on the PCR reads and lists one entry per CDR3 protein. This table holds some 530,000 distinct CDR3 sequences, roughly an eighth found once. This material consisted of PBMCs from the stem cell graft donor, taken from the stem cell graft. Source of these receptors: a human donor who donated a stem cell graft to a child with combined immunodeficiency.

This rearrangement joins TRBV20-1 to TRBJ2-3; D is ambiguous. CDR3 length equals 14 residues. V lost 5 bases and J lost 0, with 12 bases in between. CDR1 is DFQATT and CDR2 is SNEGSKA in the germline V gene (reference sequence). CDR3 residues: CSARQNPSTDTQYF. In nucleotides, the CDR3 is TGCAGTGCTCGCCAAAACCCTAGCACAGATACGCAGTATTTT.

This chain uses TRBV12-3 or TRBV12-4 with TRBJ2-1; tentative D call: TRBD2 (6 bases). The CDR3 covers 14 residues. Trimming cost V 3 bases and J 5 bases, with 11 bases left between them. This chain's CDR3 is CASSLVSGHNEQFF. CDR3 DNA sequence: TGTGCCAGCAGTTTGGTTAGCGGTCACAATGAGCAGTTCTTC.

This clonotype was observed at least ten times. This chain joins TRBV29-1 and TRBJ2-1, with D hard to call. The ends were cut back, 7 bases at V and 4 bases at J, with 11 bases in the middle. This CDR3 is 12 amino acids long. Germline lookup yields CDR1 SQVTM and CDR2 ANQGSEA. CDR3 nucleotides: TGCAGCGCCTTTATTCAATACAATGAGCAGTTCTTC. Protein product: CSAFIQYNEQFF.

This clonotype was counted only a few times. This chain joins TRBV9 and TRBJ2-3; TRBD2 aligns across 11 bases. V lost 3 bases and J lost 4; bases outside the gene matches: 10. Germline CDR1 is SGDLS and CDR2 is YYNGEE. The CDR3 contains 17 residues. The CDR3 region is CASSAYELAGEADTQYF. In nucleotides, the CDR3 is TGTGCCAGCAGCGCCTATGAACTAGCGGGAGAGGCAGATACGCAGTATTTT.

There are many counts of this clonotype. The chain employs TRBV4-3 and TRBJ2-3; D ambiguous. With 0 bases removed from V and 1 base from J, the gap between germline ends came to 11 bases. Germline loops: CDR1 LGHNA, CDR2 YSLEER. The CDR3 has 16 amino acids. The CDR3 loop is CASSQEMGTGTDTQYF. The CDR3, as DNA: TGCGCCAGCAGCCAAGAGATGGGTACCGGCACAGATACGCAGTATTTT.

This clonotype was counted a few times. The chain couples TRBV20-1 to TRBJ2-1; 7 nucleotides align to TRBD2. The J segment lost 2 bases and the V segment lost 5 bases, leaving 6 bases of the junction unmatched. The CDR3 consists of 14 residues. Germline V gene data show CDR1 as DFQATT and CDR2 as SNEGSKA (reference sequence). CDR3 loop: CSAGTIGAYNEQFF. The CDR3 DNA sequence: TGCAGTGCTGGGACTATTGGGGCCTACAATGAGCAGTTCTTC.

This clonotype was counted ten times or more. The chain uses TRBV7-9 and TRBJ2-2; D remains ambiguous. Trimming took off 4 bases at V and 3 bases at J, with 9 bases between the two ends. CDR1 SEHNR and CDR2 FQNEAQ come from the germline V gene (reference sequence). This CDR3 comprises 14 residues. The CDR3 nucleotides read TGTGCCAGCAGCTGGGAAGGGTACACCGGGGAGCTGTTTTTT. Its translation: CASSWEGYTGELFF.

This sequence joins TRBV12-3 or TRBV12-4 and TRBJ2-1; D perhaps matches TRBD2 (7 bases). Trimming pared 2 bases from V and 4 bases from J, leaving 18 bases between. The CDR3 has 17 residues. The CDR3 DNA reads TGTGCCAGCAGTTTAAGGGGGGGACAACAAGGGTACAATGAGCAGTTCTTC. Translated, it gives CASSLRGGQQGYNEQFF.

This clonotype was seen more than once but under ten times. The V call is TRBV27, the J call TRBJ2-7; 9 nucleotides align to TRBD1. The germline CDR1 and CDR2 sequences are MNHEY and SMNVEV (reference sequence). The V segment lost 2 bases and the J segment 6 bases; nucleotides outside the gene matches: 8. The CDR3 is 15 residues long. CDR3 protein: CASSLIPGTGSEQYF. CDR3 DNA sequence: TGTGCCAGCAGTTTAATCCCCGGGACAGGGAGCGAGCAGTACTTC.

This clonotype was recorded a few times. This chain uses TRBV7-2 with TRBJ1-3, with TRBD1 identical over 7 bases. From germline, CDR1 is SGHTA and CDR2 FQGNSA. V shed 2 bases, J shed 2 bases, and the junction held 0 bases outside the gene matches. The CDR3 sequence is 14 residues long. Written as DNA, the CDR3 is TGTGCCAGCAGCTTAACAGGGGCTGGAAACACCATATATTTT. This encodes CASSLTGAGNTIYF.

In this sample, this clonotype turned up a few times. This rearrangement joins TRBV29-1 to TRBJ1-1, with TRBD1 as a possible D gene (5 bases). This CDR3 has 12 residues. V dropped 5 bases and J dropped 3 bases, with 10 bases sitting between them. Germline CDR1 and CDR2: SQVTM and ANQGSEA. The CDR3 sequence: CSVQGWDTEAFF. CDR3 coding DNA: TGCAGCGTTCAGGGTTGGGACACTGAAGCTTTCTTT.

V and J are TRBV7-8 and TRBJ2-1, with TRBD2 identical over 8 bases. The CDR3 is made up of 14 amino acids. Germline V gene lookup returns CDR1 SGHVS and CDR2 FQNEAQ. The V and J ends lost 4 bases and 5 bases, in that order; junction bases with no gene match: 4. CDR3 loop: CASSSRGGDNEQFF. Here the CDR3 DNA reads TGTGCCAGCAGCTCCCGGGGGGGAGACAATGAGCAGTTCTTC.

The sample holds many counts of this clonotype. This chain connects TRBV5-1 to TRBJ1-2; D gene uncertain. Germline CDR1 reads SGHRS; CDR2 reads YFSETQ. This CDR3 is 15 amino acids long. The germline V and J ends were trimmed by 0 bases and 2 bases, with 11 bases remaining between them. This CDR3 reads CASSLVGFTNYGYTF. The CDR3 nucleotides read TGCGCCAGCAGCTTGGTTGGGTTTACAAACTATGGCTACACCTTC.

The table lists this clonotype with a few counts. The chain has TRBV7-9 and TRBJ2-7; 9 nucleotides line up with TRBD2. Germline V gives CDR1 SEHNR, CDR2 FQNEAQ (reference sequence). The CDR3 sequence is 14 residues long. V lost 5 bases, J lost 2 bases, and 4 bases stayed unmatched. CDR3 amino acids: CASSVSGSTYEQYF. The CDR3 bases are TGTGCCAGCAGCGTTAGCGGGAGCACCTACGAGCAGTACTTC. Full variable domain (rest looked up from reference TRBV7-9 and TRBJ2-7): DTGVSQNPRHKITKRGQNVTFRCDPISEHNRLYWYRQTLGQGPEFLTYFQNEAQLEKSRLLSDRFSAERPKGSFSTLEIQRTEQGDSAMYLCASSVSGSTYEQYFGPGTRLTVT.

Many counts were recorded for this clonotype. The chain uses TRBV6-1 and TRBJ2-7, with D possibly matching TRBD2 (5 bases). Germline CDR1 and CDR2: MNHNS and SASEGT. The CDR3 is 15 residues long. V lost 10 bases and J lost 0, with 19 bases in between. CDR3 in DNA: TGTGCCACCTCCCGACCTCTTGGGAGCTCCTACGAGCAGTACTTC. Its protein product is CATSRPLGSSYEQYF.

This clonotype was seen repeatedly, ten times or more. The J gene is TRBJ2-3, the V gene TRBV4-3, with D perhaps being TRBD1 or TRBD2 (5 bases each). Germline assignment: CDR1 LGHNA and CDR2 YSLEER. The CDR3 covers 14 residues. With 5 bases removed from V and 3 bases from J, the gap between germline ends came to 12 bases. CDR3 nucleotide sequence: TGCGCCAGCAGCAGGGAGAGGGGAACAGATACGCAGTATTTT. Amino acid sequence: CASSRERGTDTQYF.

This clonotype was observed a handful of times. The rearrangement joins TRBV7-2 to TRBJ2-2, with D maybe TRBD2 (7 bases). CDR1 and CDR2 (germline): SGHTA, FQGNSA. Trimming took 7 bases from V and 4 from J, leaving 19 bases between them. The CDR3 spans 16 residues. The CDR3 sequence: CASTPHGGRGTGELFF. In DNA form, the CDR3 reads TGTGCCAGCACCCCCCACGGGGGGCGGGGCACCGGGGAGCTGTTTTTT.

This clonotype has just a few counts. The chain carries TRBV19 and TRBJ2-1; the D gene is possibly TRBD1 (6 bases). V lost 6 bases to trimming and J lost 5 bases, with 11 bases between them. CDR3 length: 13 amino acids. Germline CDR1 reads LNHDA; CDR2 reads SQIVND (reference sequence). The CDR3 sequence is CASSTRDNNEQFF. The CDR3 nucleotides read TGTGCCAGTAGCACTAGGGACAACAATGAGCAGTTCTTC.

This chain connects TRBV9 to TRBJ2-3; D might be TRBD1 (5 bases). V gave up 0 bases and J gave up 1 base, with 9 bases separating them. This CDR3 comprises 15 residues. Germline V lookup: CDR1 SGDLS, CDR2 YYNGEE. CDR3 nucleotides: TGTGCCAGCAGCGTAGATGACAGAGGCACAGATACGCAGTATTTT. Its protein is CASSVDDRGTDTQYF.

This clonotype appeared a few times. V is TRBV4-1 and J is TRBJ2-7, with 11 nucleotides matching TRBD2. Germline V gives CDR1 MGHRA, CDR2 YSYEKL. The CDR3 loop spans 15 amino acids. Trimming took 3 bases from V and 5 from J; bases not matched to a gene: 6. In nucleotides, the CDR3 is TGCGCCAGCAGCCATGTAGCGGGAGGGCCCGACGAGCAGTACTTC. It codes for CASSHVAGGPDEQYF.

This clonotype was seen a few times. The chain's CDR3 is CATSRDRGFYGYTF. The CDR3 DNA reads TGTGCCACCAGCAGAGATCGGGGATTCTATGGCTACACCTTC. This rearrangement joins TRBV15 to TRBJ1-2; no clear D. The V gene's germline CDR1 is LNHNV and CDR2 YYDKDF (reference sequence). Trimming took off 0 bases at V and 4 bases at J, with 9 bases between the two ends. The CDR3 length is 14 residues.

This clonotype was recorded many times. The CDR3 here is CSTRTGGLNEQFF. The CDR3 region has the DNA TGCAGCACTAGGACAGGGGGCCTCAATGAGCAGTTCTTC. This chain links TRBV29-1 with TRBJ2-1; TRBD1 aligns across 11 bases. The V segment lost 8 bases and the J segment 6 bases; nucleotides outside the gene matches: 6. The germline V gene has CDR1 SQVTM and CDR2 ANQGSEA. This CDR3 is 13 amino acids long.

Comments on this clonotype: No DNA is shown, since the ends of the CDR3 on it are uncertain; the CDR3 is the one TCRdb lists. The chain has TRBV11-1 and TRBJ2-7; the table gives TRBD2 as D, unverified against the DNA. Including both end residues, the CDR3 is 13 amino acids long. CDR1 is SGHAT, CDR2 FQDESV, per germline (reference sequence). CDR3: CASSPGVARGIYF.

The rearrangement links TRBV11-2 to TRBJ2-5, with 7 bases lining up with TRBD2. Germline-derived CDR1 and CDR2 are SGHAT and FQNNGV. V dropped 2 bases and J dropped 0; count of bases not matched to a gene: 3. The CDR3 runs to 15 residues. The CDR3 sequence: CASSLFGGDQETQYF. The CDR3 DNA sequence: TGTGCCAGCAGCTTATTTGGGGGGGACCAAGAGACCCAGTACTTC.

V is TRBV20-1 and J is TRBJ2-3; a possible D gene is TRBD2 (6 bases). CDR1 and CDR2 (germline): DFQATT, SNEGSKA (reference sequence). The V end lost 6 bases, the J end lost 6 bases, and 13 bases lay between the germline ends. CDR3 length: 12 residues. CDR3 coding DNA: TGCAGTGCCGGGACTGCGGGGGATACGCAGTATTTT. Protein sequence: CSAGTAGDTQYF.

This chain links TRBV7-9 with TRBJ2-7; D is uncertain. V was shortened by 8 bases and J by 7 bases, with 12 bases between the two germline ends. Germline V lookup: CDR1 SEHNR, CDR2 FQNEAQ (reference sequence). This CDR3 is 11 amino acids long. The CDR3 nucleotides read TGTGCCAGCTCGCCTTCGCGAGAGCAGTACTTC. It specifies CASSPSREQYF.

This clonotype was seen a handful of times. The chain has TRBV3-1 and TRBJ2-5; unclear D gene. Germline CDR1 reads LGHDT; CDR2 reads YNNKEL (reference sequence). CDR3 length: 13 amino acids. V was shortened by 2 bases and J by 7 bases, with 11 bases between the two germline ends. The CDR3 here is CASSQYRRRTQYF. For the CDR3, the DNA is TGTGCCAGCAGCCAATATCGCAGGAGGACCCAGTACTTC.

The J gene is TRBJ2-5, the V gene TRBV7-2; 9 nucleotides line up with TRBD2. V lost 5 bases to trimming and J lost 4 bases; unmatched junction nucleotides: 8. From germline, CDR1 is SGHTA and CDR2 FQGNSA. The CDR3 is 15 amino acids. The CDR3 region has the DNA TGTGCCAGCAGCACCTTAGCGGGAGACGTAGAGACCCAGTACTTC. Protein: CASSTLAGDVETQYF.

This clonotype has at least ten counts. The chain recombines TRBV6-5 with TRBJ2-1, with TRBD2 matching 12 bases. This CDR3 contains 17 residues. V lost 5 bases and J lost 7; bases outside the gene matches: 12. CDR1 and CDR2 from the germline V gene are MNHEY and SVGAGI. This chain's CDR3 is CASSPSGGAPMGNEQFF. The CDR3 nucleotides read TGTGCCAGCAGTCCTAGCGGGGGGGCTCCCATGGGGAATGAGCAGTTCTTC.

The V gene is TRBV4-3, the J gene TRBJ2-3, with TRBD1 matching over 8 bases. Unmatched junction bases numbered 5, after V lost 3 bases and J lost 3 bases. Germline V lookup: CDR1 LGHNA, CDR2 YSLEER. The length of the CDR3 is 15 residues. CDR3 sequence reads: CASSQTTGETDTQYF. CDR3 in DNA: TGCGCCAGCAGCCAGACGACAGGGGAGACAGATACGCAGTATTTT.

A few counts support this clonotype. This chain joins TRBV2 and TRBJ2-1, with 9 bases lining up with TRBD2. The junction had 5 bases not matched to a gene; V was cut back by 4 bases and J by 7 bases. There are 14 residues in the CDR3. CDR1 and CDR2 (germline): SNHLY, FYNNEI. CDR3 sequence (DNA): TGTGCCAGCAGTGCTTTAGCGGGAGTGAATGAGCAGTTCTTC. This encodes CASSALAGVNEQFF.